This T cell receptor beta chain is from a study of response to subunit inactivated influenza vaccine. MiXCR, applied by TCRdb to the RT-PCR reads, yields one record per CDR3 protein. The sample has 150,000 to 200,000 distinct CDR3 sequences, 12% seen once. J gave up 1 base and V 5 bases, and 16 bases lay outside the gene matches. The CDR3 length is 18 residues. Germline loops: CDR1 SGHAT, CDR2 FQNNGV. This sample was also put to use in a study of T cells expressing NK-cell markers. That study adds: cDNA encoding TCR beta was synthesized via 5'RACE template switching incorporating UMIs. Source material for TCR beta repertoires consisted of sorted CD3+CD56+NKG2C+, CD3+CD56+NKG2C- and CD3+CD56-NKG2C+ T cells. Dominant NKG2C+ clonotypes in about 6 donors made up about 1.0-7.5% of CD8+ T cells. One observes that, in several donors, these clonotypes were also the leading ones within the CD3+CD56-NKG2C+ fraction. Unclear, still, was the HCMV specificity of the expanded NKG2C+ T cell clones.

The TCR sequence derives from a man aged 45-60 years who received an inactivated influenza vaccine. The rearrangement joins TRBV11-2 to TRBJ2-5, with 7 bases that match TRBD1. The material was CD8+ T cells sorted from PBMCs, obtained approximately 12 days after vaccination. This CDR3 reads CASSETSTGWHSQETQYF. DNA for the CDR3: TGTGCCAGCAGCGAAACCTCGACAGGGTGGCACTCCCAAGAGACCCAGTACTTC. Based on the CDR3 plus reference TRBV11-2 and TRBJ2-5, the full variable domain is EAGVAQSPRYKIIEKRQSVAFWCNPISGHATLYWYQQILGQGPKLLIQFQNNGVVDDSQLPKDRFSAERLKGVDSTLKIQPAKLEDSAVYLCASSETSTGWHSQETQYFGPGTRLLVL.